The entry that follows covers one T cell receptor (beta chain) sequence. Sequencing used immunoSEQ multiplex PCR; TCRdb keeps in-frame clones, though not all of them. The sample yields around 300,000 clones, 85% to 90% seen once. Trimming removed 2 bases from V and 7 bases from J; junction bases left unmatched: 6. The CDR3 runs to 15 residues. The V gene's germline CDR1 is KGHSH and CDR2 LQKENI. This sample was taken from a study of blood T cell repertoires in COVID-19. This sequence was found in a woman in her forties or fifties with active or convalescent COVID-19. The sequenced sample was peripheral blood. The chain carries TRBV18 and TRBJ1-2; 11 nucleotides match TRBD1. In nucleotides, the CDR3 is TGTGCCAGCTCACCAAGGGACAGGGGGTCGGTTGGCTACACCTTC. This sequence encodes CASSPRDRGSVGYTF.